The rows below give T cell receptor beta chains drawn from one sample of a study of blood T cells in healthy people across ages. One entry per CDR3 protein, called by TCRdb with MiXCR from the 5' RACE reads. The sample carries about 1.4 million distinct CDR3 sequences, around 55% recorded once. The material sequenced was blood. Source of these receptors: a young man in good health. CDR3s leave out the opening cysteine and the closing phenylalanine or tryptophan.

J	V	length	CDR3
TRBJ2-2	TRBV12-3/TRBV12-4	12	ASSLFGGSGELF
TRBJ2-7	TRBV4-1	13	ASSQLRTPAYEQY
TRBJ2-2	TRBV7-2	14	ASSRTLASGAGELF
TRBJ2-7	TRBV12-3/TRBV12-4	12	ASSVSDRSYEQY
TRBJ2-5	TRBV20-1	12	SGEDRHSQETQY
TRBJ2-1	TRBV7-2	15	ASSFSGTDFLYNEQF
TRBJ2-3	TRBV24-1	12	ATSDVTGPAGQY
TRBJ2-7	TRBV11-2	13	ASSSPEGVRYEQY
TRBJ2-5	TRBV29-1	13	SVDQTGTAQETQY
NA	TRBV29-1	12	SVEGWAAQETQY
TRBJ2-5	TRBV18	12	ASSPRVNQETQY
TRBJ2-3	TRBV10-3	13	AISEQRPSTDTQY
TRBJ2-1	TRBV20-1	12	SARDLGAYNEQF
TRBJ2-1	TRBV7-9	12	ASSLPYGVPEQF
TRBJ2-1	TRBV6-5	11	ASSTPPSSEQF
TRBJ1-2	TRBV4-1	16	ASSQVGRGRANNYGYT
TRBJ2-2	TRBV7-2	15	ASSSPGTSRTTGELF
TRBJ2-3	TRBV20-1	15	SARLVGLAGMGDTQY
TRBJ2-1	TRBV7-2	13	ASSTSGSAWDEQF
TRBJ1-2	TRBV27	11	ASGGNKDGGYT
TRBJ2-5	TRBV2	14	ASNAAVRGYQETQY
TRBJ1-1	TRBV3-1	12	ASSGSGWNTEAF
TRBJ2-7	TRBV5-1	13	ASSLGPGASYEQY
TRBJ1-4	TRBV5-1	11	ASSLGGAEKLF
TRBJ2-7	TRBV4-1	13	ASSQDRTKTYEQY
TRBJ2-2	TRBV6-2/TRBV6-3	15	ASSAPVSWRNTGELF
TRBJ1-2	TRBV7-9	14	ASSSTTGVQGYGYT
NA	TRBV20-1	14	SATLDRTVPPNEQY